This T cell receptor beta chain appears in the sequencing data of a study of OX40 agonist ivuxolimab in advanced cancers. Study summary: Patients received intravenous ivuxolimab every 2 weeks at 0.01 to 10 mg/kg. Age averaged 60 years (range 23 to 79), and more than 80% were male.

There are 14 residues in the CDR3. The V end lost 2 bases, the J end lost 2 bases, and 11 bases lay between the germline ends. CDR1 and CDR2 (germline): SGHNT, YYREEE (reference sequence). Autoimmune disease history or systemic immunosuppression meant exclusion. Sequenced by immunoSEQ multiplex PCR; TCRdb stores in-frame clones only, minus some. The data show fewer than 25,000 clones, approximately 80% seen once. The genes are TRBV5-4 and TRBJ2-7; D is unclear. The clonotype comes from an adult with an advanced solid tumor such as melanoma, head and neck, liver or kidney cancer. The material sequenced was CD4+ or CD8+ T cells sorted from blood, taken in a trial of the OX40 agonist ivuxolimab. The CDR3: CASSFDGLTYEQYF. DNA of the CDR3: TGTGCCAGCAGCTTTGACGGATTAACCTACGAGCAGTACTTC.